This entry features one TCR beta chain sequence. What it binds is unknown. V lost 4 bases to trimming and J lost 7 bases; unmatched junction nucleotides: 3. The length of the CDR3 is 13 residues. Germline V CDR1 and CDR2: MDHEN, SYDVKM. The sample is drawn from a study of T cell repertoires in ileal Crohn's disease. Looking at the study overall: About half received postoperative treatment, some 10 with thiopurines and about 20 anti-TNF. Broader study findings: Clonality above 26.8% at surgery always came with endoscopic recurrence.

Here immunoSEQ multiplex PCR was the method, and the copy in TCRdb shows in-frame clones only, minus some. The sample lists more than 9,500 clones; around 83% were seen once. Time point: neoterminal ileum biopsy at postoperative endoscopy, about 6 months after surgery. The receptor was isolated from an adult with Crohn's disease. Material for sequencing was ileal tissue. The chain recombines TRBV28 with TRBJ1-4; 7 positions agree with TRBD1. In DNA, the CDR3 is TGTGCCAGCAGTTCTCAGGGGGTTGAAAAACTGTTTTTT. Residues: CASSSQGVEKLFF. The full variable domain, completed using reference TRBV28 and TRBJ1-4, is DVKVTQSSRYLVKRTGEKVFLECVQDMDHENMFWYRQDPGLGLRLIYFSYDVKMKEKGDIPEGYSVSREKKERFSLILESASTNQTSMYLCASSSQGVEKLFFGSGTQLSVL.